The rows below give T cell receptor beta chains drawn from one sample of a study of blood T cell repertoires in COVID-19. Clones were read by immunoSEQ multiplex PCR, and TCRdb kept only the in-frame ones, dropping some. In the table there are fewer than 350,000 clones, around 87% of which are singletons. Material: peripheral blood. The receptors originated from a woman aged 50 to 65 who had recovered from COVID-19. Both conserved end residues are part of each CDR3. A D gene is named only where the DNA matches it firmly. Expanded clones are given a class, and other clones once, few, many or no size at all.

J | D | V | size | CDR3 | DNA
TRBJ2-1 | NA | TRBV5-1 | NA | CASSLEGTTSYNEQFF | TGCGCCAGCAGCTTGGAGGGGACAACCTCCTACAATGAGCAGTTCTTC
TRBJ2-3 | NA | TRBV9 | few | CASSTRQSPTDTQYF | TGTGCCAGCAGCACCCGACAGAGCCCCACAGATACGCAGTATTTT
TRBJ1-2 | TRBD1 | TRBV7-9 | NA | CASSDRTGGIYGYTF | TGTGCCAGCAGCGATCGGACAGGGGGAATCTATGGCTACACCTTC
TRBJ2-7 | NA | TRBV7-9 | NA | CASSLVAGINYEQYF | TGTGCCAGCAGCTTAGTGGCGGGAATAAACTACGAGCAGTACTTC
TRBJ2-3 | NA | TRBV14 | NA | CASSQRRLFSTDTQYF | TGTGCCAGCAGCCAACGTCGGTTGTTTAGCACAGATACGCAGTATTTT
TRBJ1-2 | TRBD1 | TRBV2 | NA | CASMVDRVVFGYTF | TGTGCCAGCATGGTAGACAGGGTGGTCTTCGGCTACACCTTC
TRBJ2-1 | NA | TRBV28 | NA | CASSVTGRYEQFF | TGTGCCAGCAGTGTGACAGGGAGGTATGAGCAGTTCTTC
TRBJ2-7 | TRBD1 | TRBV28 | NA | CASSLWSLTDQTTGRYEQYF | TGTGCCAGCAGTTTATGGTCTTTGACCGACCAGACGACAGGGAGATACGAGCAGTACTTC
TRBJ2-3 | NA | TRBV6-5 | NA | CASSYRRGTDTQYF | TGTGCCAGCAGTTACCGTCGGGGTACAGATACGCAGTATTTT
TRBJ2-2 | NA | TRBV12-3/TRBV12-4 | NA | CASSYYTGELFF | TGTGCCAGCAGCTATTACACCGGGGAGCTGTTTTTT
TRBJ2-7 | NA | TRBV28 | NA | CASSLSRAHEQYF | TGTGCCAGCAGTTTAAGCAGGGCCCACGAGCAGTACTTC
TRBJ2-2 | NA | TRBV11-3 | once | CASSSEGPGTGELFF | TGTGCCAGCAGCTCGGAGGGCCCTGGGACCGGGGAGCTGTTTTTT
TRBJ1-6 | NA | TRBV7-9 | NA | CASSYGLRDSTPLHF | TGTGCCAGCAGCTACGGTCTCCGGGACTCGACACCCCTCCACTTT
TRBJ2-6 | NA | TRBV9 | NA | CASSVAGSSGANVLTF | TGTGCCAGCAGCGTAGCGGGGAGCTCTGGGGCCAACGTCCTGACTTTC
TRBJ2-7 | NA | TRBV6-2/TRBV6-3 | NA | CASSRRDYEQYF | TGTGCCAGCAGCCGCAGGGACTACGAGCAGTACTTC